This TCR beta chain was profiled in a study of blood T cell repertoires in COVID-19. Data came from immunoSEQ multiplex PCR; TCRdb stores just in-frame clones and leaves some out. The sample comprises about 260,000 clones, about 87% of which are singletons, and approximately 1.4% rests with the top ten. Deletions cut 7 bases from V and 3 bases from J, with 10 bases between. Germline CDR1 is PRHDT and CDR2 is FYEKMQ (reference sequence). This CDR3 has 12 amino acids. Sequenced: peripheral blood. The rearrangement links TRBV13 to TRBJ2-7; D is unresolved. The TCR sequence derives from a woman between 40 and 50 years old who had recovered from COVID-19. The CDR3 loop reads CASKATGYEQYF. The CDR3 coding sequence is TGTGCCAGCAAGGCCACGGGCTACGAGCAGTACTTC.